This TCR beta chain was documented in a study of shared clonotypes between healthy human individuals. Whole-study findings and limits: Naive subsets tended to show greater estimated richness than memory subsets.

The CDR3 loop spans 12 amino acids. CDR1 GTSNPN and CDR2 SVGIG come from the germline V gene (reference sequence). V shed 4 bases, J shed 3 bases, and the junction held 2 bases outside the gene matches. As regards this clone: Its specificity is unknown.

The data were produced by immunoSEQ multiplex PCR, yet TCRdb's version contains in-frame clones alone and is incomplete. The sample has 850,000 to 1,200,000 clones, under 80% seen once. The donor population consisted of healthy HIV-negative adults with no recent acute infections or vaccinations. The receptor's source is a man between 18 and 29 years old in good health. V usage is TRBV30 and J usage is TRBJ1-1, with 7 bases identical to TRBD1. The sequencing sample was made of memory CD4+ T cells sorted from blood. Documented subset: CD45RA-negative fraction. In DNA form, the CDR3 reads TGTGCCTGGACGACAGGGCACACTGAAGCTTTCTTT. Its translation: CAWTTGHTEAFF.